The T cell receptor beta chain described here comes from a study of monozygotic twins with inflammatory bowel disease. General study points: Those with IBD had lower TCRbeta diversity (inverse Simpson) than their healthy co-twins did. IBD patients shared fewer clonotypes with others than healthy twins, especially with disease activity.

A 6-nucleotide sample barcode was carried by the UMIs, which template switching added. TCRdb reprocessed the 5' RACE reads, with one entry per CDR3 protein and no DNA. Here the sample table reports around 380,000 distinct CDR3 sequences. Worth noting for this clonotype: Its target is unknown.

CDR1 is MDHEN and CDR2 is SYDVKM in the germline V gene. The CDR3 has 13 amino acids. The rearrangement links TRBV28 to TRBJ2-7; TCRdb names TRBD2, which stays unverified in the absence of DNA. Sequenced: blood. This TCR came from a human donor with ulcerative colitis or Crohn's disease, or a healthy co-twin of an affected twin (not recorded which). This CDR3 is CASRAGVLYEQYF. Full variable domain (missing parts from reference TRBV28 and TRBJ2-7): DVKVTQSSRYLVKRTGEKVFLECVQDMDHENMFWYRQDPGLGLRLIYFSYDVKMKEKGDIPEGYSVSREKKERFSLILESASTNQTSMYLCASRAGVLYEQYFGPGTRLTVT.